One T cell receptor beta chain is described in this entry. This sample is drawn from a study of cytomegalovirus exposure and HLA in healthy donors. PCR involved 60 Vbeta and 13 Jbeta primers. Data came from immunoSEQ multiplex PCR; TCRdb stores just in-frame clones and leaves some out. The sample yields 200,000 to 250,000 clones, around 80% seen once. The CDR3 spans 16 residues. V dropped 2 bases and J dropped 4 bases, with 17 bases sitting between them. Germline lookup yields CDR1 LNHDA and CDR2 SQIVND (reference sequence). The source is a man aged 18 to 30 in good health and CMV-seronegative. Specimen: PBMCs. V usage is TRBV19 and J usage is TRBJ1-2; D is unclear. DNA of the CDR3: TGTGCCAGTAGTATACAGGCAGTGGGCAGGTCCTATGGCTACACCTTC. Amino acids: CASSIQAVGRSYGYTF.